This T cell receptor (beta chain) was obtained from a study of blood T cell repertoires in COVID-19. Whole-study context: PBMCs, B-cell-depleted T cells, or T cells provided the cDNA or gDNA that made up the material.

The CDR3 has 13 amino acids. Germline V gene sequence: CDR1 GTSNPN, CDR2 SVGIG (reference sequence). V was clipped by 3 bases and J by 2 bases, with 10 bases between them. The protocol was immunoSEQ multiplex PCR, while the TCRdb copy is restricted to in-frame clones and leaves out a portion. The sample shows about 120,000 clones, less than 90% of them seen only once. The V gene is TRBV30, the J gene TRBJ1-2; no reliable D call. This TCR came from a woman in her twenties or thirties who had recovered from COVID-19. What was sequenced was PBMCs or T cells enriched from blood (not recorded which). The CDR3 DNA sequence: TGTGCCTGGAGCCTCTCAGGAAACTATGGCTACACCTTC. Its translation: CAWSLSGNYGYTF.